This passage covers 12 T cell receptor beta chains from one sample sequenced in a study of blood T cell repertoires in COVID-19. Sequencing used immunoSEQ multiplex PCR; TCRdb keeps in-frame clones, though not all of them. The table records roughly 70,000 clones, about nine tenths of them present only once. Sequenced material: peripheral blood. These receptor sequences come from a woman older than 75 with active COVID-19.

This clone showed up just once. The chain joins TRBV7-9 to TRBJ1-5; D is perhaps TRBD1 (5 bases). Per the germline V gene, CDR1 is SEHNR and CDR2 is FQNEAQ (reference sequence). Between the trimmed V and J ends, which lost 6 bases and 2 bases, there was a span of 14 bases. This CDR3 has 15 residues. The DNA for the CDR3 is TGTGCCAGCAGTCCACTTGGCAGGGGCAATCAGCCCCAGCATTTT. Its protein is CASSPLGRGNQPQHF.

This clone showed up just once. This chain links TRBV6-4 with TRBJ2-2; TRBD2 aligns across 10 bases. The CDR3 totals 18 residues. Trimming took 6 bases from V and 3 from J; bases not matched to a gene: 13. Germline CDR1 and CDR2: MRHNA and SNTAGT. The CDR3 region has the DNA TGTGCCAGCAGGAGCCGTCTAGCGGGAGTAAGGGACACCGGGGAGCTGTTTTTT. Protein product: CASRSRLAGVRDTGELFF.

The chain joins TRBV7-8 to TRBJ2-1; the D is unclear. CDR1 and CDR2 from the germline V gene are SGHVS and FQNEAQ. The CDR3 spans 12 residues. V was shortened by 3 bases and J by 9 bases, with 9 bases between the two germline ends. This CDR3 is CASSFDRGEQFF. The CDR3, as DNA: TGTGCCAGCAGCTTCGATAGAGGTGAGCAGTTCTTC.

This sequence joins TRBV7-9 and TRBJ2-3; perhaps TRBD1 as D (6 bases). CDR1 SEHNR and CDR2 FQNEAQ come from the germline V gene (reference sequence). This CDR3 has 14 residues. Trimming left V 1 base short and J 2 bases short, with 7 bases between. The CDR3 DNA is TGTGCCAGCAGCTTAGGGACAGACACAGATACGCAGTATTTT. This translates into CASSLGTDTDTQYF.

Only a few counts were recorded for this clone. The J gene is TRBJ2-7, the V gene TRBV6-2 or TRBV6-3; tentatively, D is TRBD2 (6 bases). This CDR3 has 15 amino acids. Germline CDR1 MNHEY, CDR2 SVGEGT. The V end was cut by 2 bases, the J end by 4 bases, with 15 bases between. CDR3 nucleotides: TGTGCCAGCAGTTACGTCGGTGGGAGGCCGTACGAGCAGTACTTC. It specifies CASSYVGGRPYEQYF.

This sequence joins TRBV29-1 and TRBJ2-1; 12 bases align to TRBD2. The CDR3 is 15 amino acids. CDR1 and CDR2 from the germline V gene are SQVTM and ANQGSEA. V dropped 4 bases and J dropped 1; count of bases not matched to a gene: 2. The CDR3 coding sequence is TGCAGCGTTGGAACTAGCGGGAGGTCCTACAATGAGCAGTTCTTC. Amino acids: CSVGTSGRSYNEQFF.

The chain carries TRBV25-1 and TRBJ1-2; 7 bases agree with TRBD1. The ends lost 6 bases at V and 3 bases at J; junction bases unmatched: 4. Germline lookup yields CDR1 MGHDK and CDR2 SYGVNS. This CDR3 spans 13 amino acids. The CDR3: CASSETGYYGYTF. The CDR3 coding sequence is TGTGCCAGCAGCGAGACAGGGTACTATGGCTACACCTTC.

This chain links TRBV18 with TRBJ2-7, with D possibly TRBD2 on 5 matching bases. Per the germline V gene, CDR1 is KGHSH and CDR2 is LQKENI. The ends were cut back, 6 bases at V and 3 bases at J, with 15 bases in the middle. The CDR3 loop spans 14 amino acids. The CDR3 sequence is CASSPGSRDYEQYF. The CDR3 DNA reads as TGTGCCAGCTCGCCGGGATCGCGTGACTACGAGCAGTACTTC.

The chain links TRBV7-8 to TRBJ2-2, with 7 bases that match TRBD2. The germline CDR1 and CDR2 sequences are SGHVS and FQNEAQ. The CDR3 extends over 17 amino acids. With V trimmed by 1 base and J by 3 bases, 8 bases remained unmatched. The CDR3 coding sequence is TGTGCCAGCAGCTTAGGACGAACGGGAGGCGACACCGGGGAGCTGTTTTTT. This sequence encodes CASSLGRTGGDTGELFF.

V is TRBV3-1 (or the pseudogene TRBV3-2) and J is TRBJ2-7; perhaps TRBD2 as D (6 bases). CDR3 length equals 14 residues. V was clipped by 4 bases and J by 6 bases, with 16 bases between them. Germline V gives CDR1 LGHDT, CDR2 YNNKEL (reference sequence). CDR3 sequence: CASSPLREFGEQYF. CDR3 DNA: TGTGCCAGCAGCCCCCTTCGGGAGTTCGGCGAGCAGTACTTC.

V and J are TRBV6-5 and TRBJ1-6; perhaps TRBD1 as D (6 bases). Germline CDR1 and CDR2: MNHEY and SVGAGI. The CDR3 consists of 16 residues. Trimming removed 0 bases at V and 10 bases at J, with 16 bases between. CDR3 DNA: TGTGCCAGCAGTTACTCGTTAAGAGGGGGACGCTCACCCCTCCACTTT. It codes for CASSYSLRGGRSPLHF.

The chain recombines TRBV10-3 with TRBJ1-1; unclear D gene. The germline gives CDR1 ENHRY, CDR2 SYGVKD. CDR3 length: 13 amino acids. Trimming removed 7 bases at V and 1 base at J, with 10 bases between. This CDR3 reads CAINNNRNTEAFF. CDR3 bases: TGTGCCATCAATAACAACCGGAACACTGAAGCTTTCTTT.